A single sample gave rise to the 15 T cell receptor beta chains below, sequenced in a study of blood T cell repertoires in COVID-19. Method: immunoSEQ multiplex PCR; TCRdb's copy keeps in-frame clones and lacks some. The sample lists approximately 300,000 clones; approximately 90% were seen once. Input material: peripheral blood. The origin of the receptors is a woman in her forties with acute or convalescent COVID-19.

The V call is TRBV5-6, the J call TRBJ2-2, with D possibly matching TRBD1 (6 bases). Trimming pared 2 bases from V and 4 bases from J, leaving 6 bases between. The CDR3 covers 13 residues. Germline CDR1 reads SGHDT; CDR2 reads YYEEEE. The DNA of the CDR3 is TGTGCCAGCAGCTTAGGGGGCACCGGGGAGCTGTTTTTT. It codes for CASSLGGTGELFF.

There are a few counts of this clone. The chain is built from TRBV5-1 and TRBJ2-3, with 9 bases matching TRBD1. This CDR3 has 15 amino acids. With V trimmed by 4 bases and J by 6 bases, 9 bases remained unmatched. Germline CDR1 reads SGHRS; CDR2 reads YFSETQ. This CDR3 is CASSVGQGGIDTQYF. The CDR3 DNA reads TGCGCCAGCAGCGTGGGACAGGGTGGGATTGATACGCAGTATTTT.

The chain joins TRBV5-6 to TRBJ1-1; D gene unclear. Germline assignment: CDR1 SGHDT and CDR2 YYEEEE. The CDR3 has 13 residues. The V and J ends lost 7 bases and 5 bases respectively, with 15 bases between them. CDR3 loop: CASLSGYKTEAFF. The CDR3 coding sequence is TGTGCCAGCTTGAGCGGTTATAAGACTGAAGCTTTCTTT.

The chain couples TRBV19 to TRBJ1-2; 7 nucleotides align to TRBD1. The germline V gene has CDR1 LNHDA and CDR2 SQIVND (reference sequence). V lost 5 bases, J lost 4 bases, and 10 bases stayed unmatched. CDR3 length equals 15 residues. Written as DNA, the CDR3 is TGTGCCAGTAGTGGTCACCGGGACAGCGGCTATGGCTACACCTTC. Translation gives CASSGHRDSGYGYTF.

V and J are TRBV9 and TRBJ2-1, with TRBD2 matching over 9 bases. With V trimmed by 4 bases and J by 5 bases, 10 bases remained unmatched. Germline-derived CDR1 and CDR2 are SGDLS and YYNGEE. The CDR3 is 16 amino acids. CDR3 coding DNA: TGTGCCAGCAGCCAAAGGGGAGCGGGGGGTAACAATGAGCAGTTCTTC. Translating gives CASSQRGAGGNNEQFF.

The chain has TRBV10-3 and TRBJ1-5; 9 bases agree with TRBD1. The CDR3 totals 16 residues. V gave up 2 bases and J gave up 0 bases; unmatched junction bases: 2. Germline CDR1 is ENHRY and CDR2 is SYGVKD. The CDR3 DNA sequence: TGTGCCATCAGTGAGACAGGGGGCTTTAGCAATCAGCCCCAGCATTTT. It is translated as CAISETGGFSNQPQHF.

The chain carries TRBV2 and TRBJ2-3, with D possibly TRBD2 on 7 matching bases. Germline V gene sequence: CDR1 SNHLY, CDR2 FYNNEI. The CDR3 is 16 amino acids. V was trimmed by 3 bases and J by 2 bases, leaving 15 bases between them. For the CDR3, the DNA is TGTGCCAGCAGTGAGGGGCGGGGGCCATACACAGATACGCAGTATTTT. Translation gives CASSEGRGPYTDTQYF.

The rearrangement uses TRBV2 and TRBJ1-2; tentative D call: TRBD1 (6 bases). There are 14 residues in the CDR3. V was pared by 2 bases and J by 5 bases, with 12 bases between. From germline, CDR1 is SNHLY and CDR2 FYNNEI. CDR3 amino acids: CASSESGRGYGYTF. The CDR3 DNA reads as TGTGCCAGCAGTGAATCCGGCAGGGGATATGGCTACACCTTC.

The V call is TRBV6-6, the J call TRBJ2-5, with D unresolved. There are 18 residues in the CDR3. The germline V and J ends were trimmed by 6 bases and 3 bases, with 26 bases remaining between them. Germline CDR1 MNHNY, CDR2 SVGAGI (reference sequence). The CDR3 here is CASRRYPPSEEKKETQYF. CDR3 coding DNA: TGTGCCAGCAGACGATACCCCCCGAGTGAAGAGAAAAAAGAGACCCAGTACTTC.

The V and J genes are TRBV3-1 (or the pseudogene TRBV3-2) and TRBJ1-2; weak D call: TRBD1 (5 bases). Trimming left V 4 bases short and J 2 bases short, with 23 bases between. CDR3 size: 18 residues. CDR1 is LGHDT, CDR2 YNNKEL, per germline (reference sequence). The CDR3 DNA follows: TGTGCCAGCAGCCCCCCCGGGGGGAGGATCACCTTAAACTATGGCTACACCTTC. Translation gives CASSPPGGRITLNYGYTF.

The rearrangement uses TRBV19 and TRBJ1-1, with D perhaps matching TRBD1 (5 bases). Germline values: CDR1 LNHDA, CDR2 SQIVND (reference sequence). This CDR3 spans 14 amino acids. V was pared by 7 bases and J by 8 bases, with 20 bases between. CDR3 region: CASTEKSRAPEAFF. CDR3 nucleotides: TGTGCCAGTACCGAAAAATCCAGGGCCCCGGAAGCTTTCTTT.

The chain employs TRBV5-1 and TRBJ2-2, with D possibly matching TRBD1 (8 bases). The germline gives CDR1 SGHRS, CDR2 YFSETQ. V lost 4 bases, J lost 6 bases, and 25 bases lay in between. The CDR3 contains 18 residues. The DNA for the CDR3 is TGCGCCAGCAGCCCGACAGGGGTCAGAGGGGGGGGCGCCGGGGAGCTGTTTTTT. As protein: CASSPTGVRGGGAGELFF.

CDR3 region: CASSLSRLAGGVETQYF. The CDR3 DNA reads TGTGCCAGCAGCCTCTCACGACTAGCGGGGGGAGTGGAGACCCAGTACTTC. The chain has TRBV7-8 and TRBJ2-5; 13 bases fit TRBD2. Looked up from germline, CDR1 is SGHVS and CDR2 is FQNEAQ. The V gene end was trimmed by 5 bases and the J gene end by 5 bases; junction bases not matched to a gene: 11. This CDR3 has 17 amino acids. Variable domain in full (rest from reference TRBV7-8 and TRBJ2-5): GAGVSQSPRYKVAKRGQDVALRCDPISGHVSLFWYQQALGQGPEFLTYFQNEAQLDKSGLPSDRFFAERPEGSVSTLKIQRTQQEDSAVYLCASSLSRLAGGVETQYFGPGTRLLVL.

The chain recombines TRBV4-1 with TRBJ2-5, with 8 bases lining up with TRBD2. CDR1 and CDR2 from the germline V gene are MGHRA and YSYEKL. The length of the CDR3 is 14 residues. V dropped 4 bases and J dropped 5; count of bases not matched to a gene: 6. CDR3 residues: CASSPGGAEETQYF. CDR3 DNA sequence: TGCGCCAGCAGCCCCGGGGGGGCGGAGGAGACCCAGTACTTC.

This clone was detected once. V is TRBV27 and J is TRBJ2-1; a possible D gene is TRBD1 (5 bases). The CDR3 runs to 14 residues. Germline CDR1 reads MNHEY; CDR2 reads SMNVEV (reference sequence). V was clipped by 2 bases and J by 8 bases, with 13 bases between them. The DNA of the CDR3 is TGTGCCAGCAGTTTACCCGACAGTATCGATGAGCAGTTCTTC. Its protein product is CASSLPDSIDEQFF.